One and the same sample provided the 22 T cell receptor beta chains below, sequenced in a study of blood T cells in healthy people across ages. A second roughly 6 to 12 cycle PCR used barcoded and J-beta primers. TCRdb reanalysed the 5' RACE reads using MiXCR and keeps one entry per CDR3 protein. The table lists around 800,000 distinct CDR3 sequences, about 55% of them singletons, with 41% in the top ten. Material for sequencing was blood. These receptors originate from a man older than 75 in good health.

In its sample, this clonotype was seen a few times. V and J are TRBV5-1 and TRBJ1-1, with D uncertain. V lost 4 bases and J lost 6, with 16 bases in between. This CDR3 has 14 residues. Germline CDR1 is SGHRS and CDR2 is YFSETQ. In DNA, the CDR3 is TGCGCCAGCAGCCCCAATCCTGCGGGAGCTGAAGCTTTCTTT. The encoded protein is CASSPNPAGAEAFF. The full variable domain, in which reference TRBV5-1 and TRBJ1-1 provide the parts outside the CDR3, is KAGVTQTPRYLIKTRGQQVTLSCSPISGHRSVSWYQQTPGQGLQFLFEYFSETQRNKGNFPGRFSGRQFSNSRSEMNVSTLELGDSALYLCASSPNPAGAEAFFGQGTRLTVV.

V gene TRBV20-1 combines with J gene TRBJ1-2; D is uncertain. V lost 4 bases to trimming and J lost 4 bases, with 22 bases between them. The CDR3 extends over 16 amino acids. Germline V CDR1 and CDR2: DFQATT, SNEGSKA (reference sequence). The CDR3 DNA reads TGCAGTGCTAAAGGGTTGGGTGCCCCACTCCGCTATGGCTACACCTTC. This sequence encodes CSAKGLGAPLRYGYTF.

This sequence joins TRBV10-3 and TRBJ1-2; TRBD1 matches at 7 bases. With V trimmed by 6 bases and J by 2 bases, 6 bases remained unmatched. This CDR3 spans 14 amino acids. CDR1 and CDR2 (germline): ENHRY, SYGVKD. CDR3 nucleotide sequence: TGTGCCATCAGGATACCGGGACAGAACTATGGCTACACCTTC. The encoded protein is CAIRIPGQNYGYTF.

V gene TRBV20-1 combines with J gene TRBJ1-1; D not certain. Germline V lookup: CDR1 DFQATT, CDR2 SNEGSKA (reference sequence). The CDR3 runs 13 residues. The germline V and J ends were trimmed by 2 bases and 6 bases, with 13 bases remaining between them. The CDR3: CSARPIAGPEAFF. CDR3 nucleotides: TGCAGTGCTAGACCCATAGCGGGCCCTGAAGCTTTCTTT.

The rearrangement joins TRBV3-1 to TRBJ2-5; 7 bases are shared with TRBD1. The J call could be wrong; TRBJ2-7 is a better fit for the DNA end. The CDR3 sequence is 15 residues long. Germline assignment: CDR1 LGHDT and CDR2 YNNKEL (reference sequence). CDR3 nucleotide sequence: TGTGCCAGCAGCTCCCTCCCGCAGGGGGATCACGAGCAGTACTTC. Translation: CASSSLPQGDHEQYF.

The chain is built from TRBV4-2 and TRBJ2-7; D is undetermined. From germline, CDR1 is LGHNA and CDR2 YNFKEQ. Between the trimmed V and J ends, which lost 4 bases and 12 bases, there was a span of 16 bases. There are 12 residues in the CDR3. CDR3 sequence reads: CASSPNSGLPYF. The DNA for the CDR3 is TGTGCCAGCAGCCCAAATTCGGGTTTGCCGTACTTC.

V and J are TRBV20-1 and TRBJ2-7; D not resolved. The V and J ends lost 3 bases and 2 bases respectively, with 8 bases between them. Germline-derived CDR1 and CDR2 are DFQATT and SNEGSKA (reference sequence). The CDR3 loop spans 12 amino acids. CDR3 loop: CSASTTTYEQYF. The DNA for the CDR3 is TGCAGTGCTAGCACTACTACCTACGAGCAGTACTTC.

This sequence joins TRBV5-1 and TRBJ1-1, with D unresolved. The V gene's germline CDR1 is SGHRS and CDR2 YFSETQ. The CDR3 runs to 15 residues. V lost 0 bases, J lost 1 base, and 10 bases lay in between. The CDR3 bases are TGCGCCAGCAGCTTGGAGGCCCTCCCGAACACTGAAGCTTTCTTT. It specifies CASSLEALPNTEAFF.

The CDR3 nucleotides read TGTGCCAGCAGCTCTATGGGTCCAGATACGCAGTATTTT. It is translated as CASSSMGPDTQYF. V and J are TRBV11-3 and TRBJ2-3; D gene ambiguous. The CDR3 runs to 13 residues. Deletions cut 4 bases from V and 4 bases from J, with 9 bases between. Germline values: CDR1 SGHNT, CDR2 YENEEA.

This chain connects TRBV18 to TRBJ2-7; the D gene is possibly TRBD2 (5 bases). Trimming took 5 bases from V and 7 from J, leaving 15 bases between them. The CDR3 covers 13 residues. The germline V gene has CDR1 KGHSH and CDR2 LQKENI. For the CDR3, the DNA is TGTGCCAGCTCAGGCTTTGACGGCGGGGAGCAGTACTTC. Its translation is CASSGFDGGEQYF.

This chain uses TRBV5-1 with TRBJ2-1; TRBD2 agrees at 9 bases. J was trimmed by 9 bases and V by 2 bases; bases with no gene match: 12. The germline CDR1 and CDR2 sequences are SGHRS and YFSETQ. CDR3 length: 16 amino acids. This chain's CDR3 is CASSFGLAGSGGEQFF. CDR3 sequence (DNA): TGCGCCAGCAGCTTCGGGCTAGCGGGAAGCGGTGGTGAGCAGTTCTTC.

This sequence joins TRBV29-1 and TRBJ1-4, with TRBD1 matching 7 bases. The CDR3 loop spans 15 amino acids. V lost 1 base, J lost 4 bases, and 6 bases stayed unmatched. Germline V CDR1 and CDR2: SQVTM, ANQGSEA. DNA for the CDR3: TGCAGCGTTGAAGCGGTTTCAGGGGGTAATGAAAAACTGTTTTTT. It encodes CSVEAVSGGNEKLFF.

CDR3 DNA: TGTGCCAGCAGCTTAGAACCGATCTATGAAAAACTGTTTTTT. Translation: CASSLEPIYEKLFF. The chain is built from TRBV7-9 and TRBJ1-4; no firm D call. V lost 1 base and J 6 bases, leaving 9 bases between the germline ends. The germline gives CDR1 SEHNR, CDR2 FQNEAQ (reference sequence). CDR3 size: 14 residues.

The V gene is TRBV20-1, the J gene TRBJ2-5, with 7 bases identical to TRBD1. V lost 4 bases and J lost 5; bases outside the gene matches: 7. CDR3 length: 13 residues. Germline loops: CDR1 DFQATT, CDR2 SNEGSKA (reference sequence). The CDR3 spells CSAIKTGVETQYF. The CDR3 region has the DNA TGCAGTGCTATTAAAACAGGGGTGGAGACCCAGTACTTC.

CDR3 bases: TGTGCCAGCAGTCCGAGACTAGCGGGCCTAACTAGTAGAAGATACGCGTATTTT. Its protein product is CASSPRLAGLTSRRYAYF. The V gene is TRBV12-3 or TRBV12-4, the J gene TRBJ2-3; 10 bases align to TRBD2. The CDR3 contains 18 residues. Trimming removed 5 bases from V and 14 bases from J; junction bases left unmatched: 25.

This clonotype has more than one count but fewer than ten. The chain carries TRBV6-5 and TRBJ2-5; D ambiguous. Per germline, CDR1 MNHEY and CDR2 SVGAGI. CDR3 size: 16 residues. Between the trimmed V and J ends, which lost 0 bases and 4 bases, there was a span of 15 bases. The CDR3 region has the DNA TGTGCCAGCAGTTACTCCGGAGCCATTGGTAGAGAGACCCAGTACTTC. Protein sequence: CASSYSGAIGRETQYF.

This clonotype was seen a handful of times. V usage is TRBV7-2 and J usage is TRBJ2-7; D not resolved. CDR3 size: 13 residues. The germline V gene has CDR1 SGHTA and CDR2 FQGNSA. With 1 base removed from V and 3 bases from J, the gap between germline ends came to 7 bases. CDR3 bases: TGTGCCAGCAGCTTAGAGAAGGTCTACGAGCAGTACTTC. It specifies CASSLEKVYEQYF.

The chain links TRBV10-3 to TRBJ1-1; D is undetermined. Trimming took 2 bases from V and 4 from J, leaving 14 bases between them. This CDR3 is 15 amino acids long. CDR1 is ENHRY and CDR2 is SYGVKD in the germline V gene. CDR3 DNA sequence: TGTGCCATCAGTGAGGGAGAGCGAGCCCCCACTGAAGCTTTCTTT. Its translation: CAISEGERAPTEAFF.

This chain uses TRBV27 with TRBJ2-4; D not resolved. Germline-derived CDR1 and CDR2 are MNHEY and SMNVEV (reference sequence). The CDR3 extends over 16 amino acids. V lost 6 bases and J lost 0, with 15 bases in between. CDR3 protein: CASSPYQSIAKNIQYF. The CDR3, as DNA: TGTGCCAGCAGCCCTTATCAGAGTATAGCCAAAAACATTCAGTACTTC.

V is TRBV4-1 and J is TRBJ2-7, with D unresolved. The V gene's germline CDR1 is MGHRA and CDR2 YSYEKL. This CDR3 is built from 15 residues. Trimming took off 4 bases at V and 6 bases at J, with 19 bases between the two ends. The CDR3 bases are TGCGCCAGCAGCCCAGCCCCCCGGGTGGTCAGCGAGCAGTACTTC. The encoded protein is CASSPAPRVVSEQYF.

This clonotype was observed a handful of times. The chain has TRBV6-5 and TRBJ2-3; 9 bases are shared with TRBD1. The CDR3 sequence is 15 residues long. Germline V lookup: CDR1 MNHEY, CDR2 SVGAGI. V was pared by 6 bases and J by 14 bases, with 18 bases of the junction left unmatched. CDR3 loop: CASSSTGTGNRYAYF. In DNA form, the CDR3 reads TGTGCCAGCAGCTCAACCGGGACAGGGAACAGATACGCGTATTTT.

The chain recombines TRBV4-1 with TRBJ2-1; 10 bases agree with TRBD2. Germline V lookup: CDR1 MGHRA, CDR2 YSYEKL. The CDR3 spans 20 residues. V dropped 2 bases and J dropped 3; count of bases not matched to a gene: 16. The CDR3 DNA is TGCGCCAGCAGCCAAAGTGTGGGGACTAGCGCAAACGGGCACTACAATGAGCAGTTCTTC. Translated, it gives CASSQSVGTSANGHYNEQFF.